Below, 20 T cell receptor beta chains from the same sample are listed, as sequenced in a study of shared clonotypes between healthy human individuals (dated by TCRdb to 2018 to 2020). Libraries came from the immunoSEQ multiplex PCR assay. In its TCRdb copy, this immuneACCESS table keeps in-frame sequences only and misses some clones. Where compared with another copy, unresolved V genes explain less than half of these, and the others have no known cause. Here the sample has some 1,600,000 clones; under 99% occur a single time. The ten largest clones take up about 0.45% of the sample. The material sequenced was naive CD4+ T cells sorted from blood. According to the study, the label for this sample's cell subset or site signals: CD45RA+ positively selected. The origin of the receptors is a man aged 25 to 40 in good health.

This clone is a singleton in its sample. This sequence joins TRBV5-6 and TRBJ2-5, with TRBD2 matching over 9 bases. Looked up from germline, CDR1 is SGHDT and CDR2 is YYEEEE. CDR3 length equals 17 residues. V was clipped by 3 bases and J by 2 bases; unmatched bases: 11. CDR3 loop: CASSSVGGRARQETQYF. The CDR3 region has the DNA TGTGCCAGCAGCTCCGTCGGCGGGAGGGCGAGGCAAGAGACCCAGTACTTC.

The rearrangement uses TRBV5-1 and TRBJ2-1, with 7 bases lining up with TRBD1. Germline V gene data show CDR1 as SGHRS and CDR2 as YFSETQ. The V segment lost 2 bases and the J segment 2 bases; nucleotides outside the gene matches: 10. CDR3 length: 17 amino acids. DNA of the CDR3: TGCGCCAGCAGCTTACACAAGACAGGGACACCCTACAATGAGCAGTTCTTC. Encoded protein: CASSLHKTGTPYNEQFF.

This clone turned up a few times. CDR3 protein: CASSTQGDTEAFF. CDR3 bases: TGTGCCAGCAGCACACAGGGGGACACTGAAGCTTTCTTT. The chain employs TRBV7-9 and TRBJ1-1; 8 bases map to TRBD1. Trimming took 5 bases from V and 3 from J; bases not matched to a gene: 2. Germline CDR1 SEHNR, CDR2 FQNEAQ (reference sequence). This CDR3 contains 13 residues. Looking up the rest from reference TRBV7-9 and TRBJ1-1 gives the full variable domain: DTGVSQNPRHKITKRGQNVTFRCDPISEHNRLYWYRQTLGQGPEFLTYFQNEAQLEKSRLLSDRFSAERPKGSFSTLEIQRTEQGDSAMYLCASSTQGDTEAFFGQGTRLTVV.

The chain carries TRBV5-5 and TRBJ1-1, with D hard to call. The CDR3 runs 15 residues. The germline gives CDR1 SGHKS, CDR2 YYEKEE (reference sequence). Trimming cost V 3 bases and J 2 bases, with 14 bases left between them. CDR3 in DNA: TGTGCCAGCAGCTCGCTTTTGAGAACCAACACTGAAGCTTTCTTT. It translates to CASSSLLRTNTEAFF.

This chain's CDR3 is CAQRASGTSETQYF. Written as DNA, the CDR3 is TGTGCCCAGCGGGCGAGCGGGACGTCCGAGACCCAGTACTTC. The chain links TRBV2 to TRBJ2-5; 7 nucleotides line up with TRBD2. The CDR3 totals 14 residues. Germline lookup yields CDR1 SNHLY and CDR2 FYNNEI. J lost 5 bases, V lost 11 bases, and 14 bases had no gene match.

This clone was observed a handful of times. The chain couples TRBV6-4 to TRBJ2-1; D possibly corresponds to TRBD2 (7 bases). Trimming left V 6 bases short and J 6 bases short, with 18 bases between. The length of the CDR3 is 15 residues. Germline CDR1 is MRHNA and CDR2 is SNTAGT. CDR3 nucleotide sequence: TGTGCCAGCAGCCCCGAGGGGGGGTTCGGCAATGAGCAGTTCTTC. It is translated as CASSPEGGFGNEQFF.

In regard to this clone: The same CDR3 arises from other DNA sequences in this sample as well. The genes are TRBV5-4 and TRBJ2-6, with a weak D call TRBD1 (5 bases). V lost 0 bases, J lost 4 bases, and 14 bases lay in between. Germline lookup yields CDR1 SGHNT and CDR2 YYREEE (reference sequence). The CDR3 loop spans 17 amino acids. The CDR3 here is CASSLAAGFSGANVLTF. The CDR3 DNA follows: TGTGCCAGCAGCTTGGCGGCAGGGTTTTCAGGGGCCAACGTCCTGACTTTC.

CDR3 in DNA: TGTGCCAGCAGCGTAGCGGCTGAATTTGATGAGCAGTTCTTC. It codes for CASSVAAEFDEQFF. The rearrangement uses TRBV9 and TRBJ2-1; D ambiguous. CDR1 is SGDLS, CDR2 YYNGEE, per germline. Trimming pared 0 bases from V and 8 bases from J, leaving 12 bases between. This CDR3 has 14 amino acids.

The V and J genes are TRBV7-2 and TRBJ1-5, with D possibly TRBD1 on 5 matching bases. V dropped 5 bases and J dropped 6 bases, with 23 bases sitting between them. This CDR3 comprises 17 residues. Germline V CDR1 and CDR2: SGHTA, FQGNSA. CDR3 amino acids: CASSPKWSAGMRQPQHF. In DNA form, the CDR3 reads TGTGCCAGCAGCCCAAAGTGGTCTGCAGGGATGCGTCAGCCCCAGCATTTT.

This chain links TRBV7-3 with TRBJ2-1; 11 bases align to TRBD2. V was clipped by 2 bases and J by 9 bases; unmatched bases: 6. The CDR3 loop spans 15 amino acids. Germline CDR1 SGHTA, CDR2 FQGTGA. This CDR3 is CASSLLAGGTGEQFF. The CDR3 nucleotides read TGTGCCAGCAGCTTATTAGCGGGAGGGACAGGTGAGCAGTTCTTC.

This clone has only one observation. Other DNA sequences in this sample translate to the same CDR3. The rearrangement links TRBV5-1 to TRBJ1-5; D remains unclear. Germline CDR1 and CDR2: SGHRS and YFSETQ. This CDR3 is 15 amino acids long. The V end lost 0 bases, the J end lost 1 base, and 8 bases lay between the germline ends. CDR3 DNA: TGCGCCAGCAGCTTGGAGGGAGCCAGCAATCAGCCCCAGCATTTT. This translates into CASSLEGASNQPQHF.

V is TRBV5-1 and J is TRBJ2-1, with 11 bases that match TRBD2. The CDR3 covers 17 residues. J gave up 2 bases and V 3 bases, and 7 bases lay outside the gene matches. Germline V gene data show CDR1 as SGHRS and CDR2 as YFSETQ. CDR3 region: CASSSTPTSGAYNEQFF. The CDR3 DNA sequence: TGCGCCAGCAGCTCCACCCCGACTAGCGGGGCCTACAATGAGCAGTTCTTC.

Remarks on this clone: Additional DNA sequences in this sample encode the identical CDR3. This rearrangement joins TRBV7-6 to TRBJ2-5; no clear D. Trimming cost V 1 base and J 4 bases, with 4 bases left between them. Germline values: CDR1 SGHVS, CDR2 FNYEAQ. The CDR3 sequence is 12 residues long. CDR3 DNA: TGTGCCAGCAGCTTAGGACTAGAGACCCAGTACTTC. Protein: CASSLGLETQYF.

This clone was recorded only once. DNA of the CDR3: TGTGCCAGCATCCCCCTCTGGGGCACCGGGGAGCTGTTTTTT. The encoded protein is CASIPLWGTGELFF. This chain uses TRBV6-1 with TRBJ2-2, with no clear D. Germline lookup yields CDR1 MNHNS and CDR2 SASEGT. Trimming took off 7 bases at V and 4 bases at J, with 13 bases between the two ends. This CDR3 contains 14 residues.

V is TRBV29-1 and J is TRBJ2-1; D call uncertain. This CDR3 has 15 amino acids. Germline CDR1 is SQVTM and CDR2 is ANQGSEA. The germline V and J ends were trimmed by 3 bases and 0 bases, with 12 bases remaining between them. CDR3 coding DNA: TGCAGCGTTGACAGACCCCCAAGCTCCTACAATGAGCAGTTCTTC. Translating it yields CSVDRPPSSYNEQFF.

This clone occurred once. The chain employs TRBV5-1 and TRBJ2-7; TRBD1 matches at 7 bases. The CDR3 is 15 amino acids. The trim removed 4 bases at V and 0 bases at J, leaving 7 bases unmatched. Germline V lookup: CDR1 SGHRS, CDR2 YFSETQ. The CDR3 coding sequence is TGCGCCAGCAGCCCGGGACAGCTGAGCTCCTACGAGCAGTACTTC. Protein: CASSPGQLSSYEQYF.

This chain connects TRBV7-2 to TRBJ2-2; possibly TRBD2 for D (5 bases). Germline CDR1 and CDR2: SGHTA and FQGNSA. V dropped 3 bases and J dropped 5 bases, with 16 bases sitting between them. The CDR3 loop spans 16 amino acids. The DNA for the CDR3 is TGTGCCAGCAGCTTTGGGTTAGTAGCGACGACCGGGGAGCTGTTTTTT. It is translated as CASSFGLVATTGELFF.

V usage is TRBV7-6 and J usage is TRBJ2-3; the match to TRBD2 covers 7 bases. Unmatched junction bases numbered 9, after V lost 3 bases and J lost 9 bases. Per the germline V gene, CDR1 is SGHVS and CDR2 is FNYEAQ. The CDR3 covers 14 residues. This CDR3 is CASSLDGNSGTQYF. CDR3 DNA sequence: TGTGCCAGCAGCTTGGACGGCAATAGCGGGACGCAGTATTTT.

The chain employs TRBV7-2 and TRBJ2-7; D ambiguous. V dropped 4 bases and J dropped 4 bases, with 11 bases sitting between them. The germline gives CDR1 SGHTA, CDR2 FQGNSA. The CDR3 runs 13 residues. The CDR3 region has the DNA TGTGCCAGCAGCTCCACATGGCAATACGAGCAGTACTTC. Residues: CASSSTWQYEQYF.

This sequence joins TRBV5-6 and TRBJ1-2; 7 nucleotides align to TRBD1. Germline assignment: CDR1 SGHDT and CDR2 YYEEEE. Trimming at V came to 1 base and at J to 5 bases, leaving 5 bases not matched to a gene. This CDR3 is built from 14 residues. CDR3 amino acids: CASSLPGQLYGYTF. In nucleotides, the CDR3 is TGTGCCAGCAGCTTGCCGGGACAGCTTTATGGCTACACCTTC.